This TCR beta chain stems from a study of T-cell memory formation after mild COVID-19. TCRdb fed the 5' RACE reads into MiXCR, producing one record per CDR3 protein. The sample has a few hundred thousand distinct CDR3 sequences, roughly 23% seen once; the top ten hold approximately 13%. This clonotype was seen many times. Its cognate antigen is unknown. Findings and limits, study-wide: Clones that shrank (day 15 to 85) were balanced CD4/CD8, whereas later expanders leaned CD4+.

The CDR3 runs 15 residues. V gave up 0 bases and J gave up 2 bases, with 11 bases separating them. In germline, CDR1 is LGHNA, CDR2 YNFKEQ. The J gene is TRBJ2-7, the V gene TRBV4-2, with a tentative D call TRBD2 (6 bases). The receptor's source is an adult woman who had mild COVID-19 (a few samples of this study predate the infection). Cell type and time point are not known. The sequencing sample was made of PBMCs or a T cell subset sorted from them (not recorded which). DNA for the CDR3: TGTGCCAGCAGCCAAGATGGGACTCCCGCCTACGAGCAGTACTTC. It yields the protein CASSQDGTPAYEQYF.